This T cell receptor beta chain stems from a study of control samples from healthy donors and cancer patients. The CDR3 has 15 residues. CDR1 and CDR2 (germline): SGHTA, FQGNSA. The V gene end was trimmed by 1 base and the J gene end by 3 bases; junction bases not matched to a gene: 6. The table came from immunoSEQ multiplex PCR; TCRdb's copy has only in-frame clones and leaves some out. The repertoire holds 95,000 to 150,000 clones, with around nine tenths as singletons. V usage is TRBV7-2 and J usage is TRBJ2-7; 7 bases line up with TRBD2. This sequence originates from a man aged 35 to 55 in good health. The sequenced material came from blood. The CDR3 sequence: CASSLVGTNHYEQYF. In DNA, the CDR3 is TGTGCCAGCAGCTTAGTCGGGACTAACCACTACGAGCAGTACTTC.